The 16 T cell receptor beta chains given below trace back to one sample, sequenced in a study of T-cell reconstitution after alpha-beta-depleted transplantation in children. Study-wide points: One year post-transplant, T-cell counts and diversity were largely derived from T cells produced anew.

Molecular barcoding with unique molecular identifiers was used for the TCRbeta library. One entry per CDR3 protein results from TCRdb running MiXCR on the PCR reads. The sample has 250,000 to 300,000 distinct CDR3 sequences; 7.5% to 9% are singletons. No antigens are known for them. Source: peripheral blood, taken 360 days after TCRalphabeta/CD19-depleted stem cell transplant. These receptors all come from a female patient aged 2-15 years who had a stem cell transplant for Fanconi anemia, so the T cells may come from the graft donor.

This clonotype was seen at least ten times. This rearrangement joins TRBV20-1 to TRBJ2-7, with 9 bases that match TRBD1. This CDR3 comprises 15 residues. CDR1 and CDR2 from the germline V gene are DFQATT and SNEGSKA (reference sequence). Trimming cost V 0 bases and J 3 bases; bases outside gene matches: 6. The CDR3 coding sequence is TGCAGTGCTAGAGATCCCCGGACAGGGGACTACGAGCAGTACTTC. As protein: CSARDPRTGDYEQYF.

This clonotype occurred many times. CDR3 region: CATSDSYPGGYTF. The CDR3 bases are TGTGCCACCAGTGACAGCTACCCCGGGGGCTACACCTTC. The genes are TRBV24-1 and TRBJ1-2; D unclear. This CDR3 region has 13 residues. Per germline, CDR1 KGHDR and CDR2 SFDVKD. Trimming stripped 4 bases from V and 8 bases from J, with 13 bases between.

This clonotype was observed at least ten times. The CDR3 sequence: CASSLAGGGYTF. CDR3 DNA: TGTGCCAGCAGTTTAGCGGGGGGTGGCTACACCTTC. The chain combines TRBV12-3 or TRBV12-4 with TRBJ1-2; D is possibly TRBD1 (5 bases). The CDR3 is 12 residues long. Trimming left V 0 bases short and J 7 bases short, with 6 bases between.

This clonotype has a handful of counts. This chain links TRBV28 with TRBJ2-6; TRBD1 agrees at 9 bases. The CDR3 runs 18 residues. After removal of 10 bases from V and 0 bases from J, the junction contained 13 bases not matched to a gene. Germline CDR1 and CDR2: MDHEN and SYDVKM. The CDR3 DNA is TGTGCCACCCTTACCTCCGGGACAGGGTACTCTGGGGCCAACGTCCTGACTTTC. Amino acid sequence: CATLTSGTGYSGANVLTF.

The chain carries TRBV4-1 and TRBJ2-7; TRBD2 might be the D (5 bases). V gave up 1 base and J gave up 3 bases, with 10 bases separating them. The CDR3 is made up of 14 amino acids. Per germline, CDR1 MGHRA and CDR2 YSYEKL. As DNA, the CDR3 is TGCGCCAGCAGCCAAGGGCGTCGGGGCTACGAGCAGTACTTC. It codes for CASSQGRRGYEQYF.

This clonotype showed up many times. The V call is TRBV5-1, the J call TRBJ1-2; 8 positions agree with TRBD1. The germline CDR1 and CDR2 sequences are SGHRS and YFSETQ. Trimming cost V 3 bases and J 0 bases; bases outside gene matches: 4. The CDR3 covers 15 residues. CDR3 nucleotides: TGCGCCAGCAGCTGGGACAGGCCTTCTAACTATGGCTACACCTTC. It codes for CASSWDRPSNYGYTF.

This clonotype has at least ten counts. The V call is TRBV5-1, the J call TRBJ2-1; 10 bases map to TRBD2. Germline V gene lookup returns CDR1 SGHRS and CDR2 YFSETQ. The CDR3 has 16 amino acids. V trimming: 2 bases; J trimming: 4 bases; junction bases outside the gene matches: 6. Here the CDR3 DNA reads TGCGCCAGCAGCTTCTATAGCGGGGGGTCATACAATGAGCAGTTCTTC. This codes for CASSFYSGGSYNEQFF. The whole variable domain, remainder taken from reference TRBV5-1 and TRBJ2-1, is KAGVTQTPRYLIKTRGQQVTLSCSPISGHRSVSWYQQTPGQGLQFLFEYFSETQRNKGNFPGRFSGRQFSNSRSEMNVSTLELGDSALYLCASSFYSGGSYNEQFFGPGTRLTVL.

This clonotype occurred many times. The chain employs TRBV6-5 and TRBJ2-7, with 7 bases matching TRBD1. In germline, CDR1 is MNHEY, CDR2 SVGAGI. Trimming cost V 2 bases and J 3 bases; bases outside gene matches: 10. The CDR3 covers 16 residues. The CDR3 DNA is TGTGCCAGCAGTTACGGGCCGACAGGGCAAGGCTACGAGCAGTACTTC. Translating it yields CASSYGPTGQGYEQYF.

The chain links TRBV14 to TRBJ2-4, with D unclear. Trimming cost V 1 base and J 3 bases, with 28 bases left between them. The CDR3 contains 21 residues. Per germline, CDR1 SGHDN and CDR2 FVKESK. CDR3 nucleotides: TGTGCCAGCAGCCAAGTTATTGGGCCACAAAATCCCCCTTGGGGCAAAAACATTCAGTACTTC. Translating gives CASSQVIGPQNPPWGKNIQYF.

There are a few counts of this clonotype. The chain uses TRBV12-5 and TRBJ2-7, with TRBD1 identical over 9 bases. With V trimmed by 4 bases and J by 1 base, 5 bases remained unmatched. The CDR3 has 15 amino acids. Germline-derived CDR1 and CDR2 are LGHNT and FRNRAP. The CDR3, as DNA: TGTGCTAGTGGTTGCCGGGACAGGGCTTCCTACGAGCAGTACGTC. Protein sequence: CASGCRDRASYEQYV.

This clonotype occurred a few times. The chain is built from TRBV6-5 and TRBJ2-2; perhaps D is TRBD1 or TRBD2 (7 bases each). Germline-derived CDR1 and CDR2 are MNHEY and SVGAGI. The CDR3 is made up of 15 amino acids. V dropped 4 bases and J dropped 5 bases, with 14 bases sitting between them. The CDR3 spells CASSSGGGGTGELFF. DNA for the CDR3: TGTGCCAGCAGTTCAGGGGGAGGGGGGACCGGGGAGCTGTTTTTT.

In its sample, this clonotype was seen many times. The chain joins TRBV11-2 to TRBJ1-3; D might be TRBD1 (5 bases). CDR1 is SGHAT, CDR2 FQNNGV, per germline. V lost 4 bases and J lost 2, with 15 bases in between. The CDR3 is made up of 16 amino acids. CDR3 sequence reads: CASSWRLPGTGNTIYF. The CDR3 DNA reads TGTGCCAGCAGCTGGAGGCTCCCAGGGACTGGAAACACCATATATTTT.

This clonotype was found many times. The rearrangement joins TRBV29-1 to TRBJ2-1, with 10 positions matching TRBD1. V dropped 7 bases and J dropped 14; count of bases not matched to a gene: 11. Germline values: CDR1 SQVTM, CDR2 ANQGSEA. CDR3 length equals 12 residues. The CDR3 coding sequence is TGCAGCGCCTGGGACAGGGGCTTAGGGGAGTTCTTC. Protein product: CSAWDRGLGEFF.

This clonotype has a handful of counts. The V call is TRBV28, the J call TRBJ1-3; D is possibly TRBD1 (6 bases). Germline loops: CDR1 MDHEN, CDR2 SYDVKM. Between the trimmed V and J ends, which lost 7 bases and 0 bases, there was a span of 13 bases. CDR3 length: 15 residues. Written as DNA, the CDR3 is TGTGCCAGCAAGGGACACTATTCCTCTGGAAACACCATATATTTT. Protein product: CASKGHYSSGNTIYF.

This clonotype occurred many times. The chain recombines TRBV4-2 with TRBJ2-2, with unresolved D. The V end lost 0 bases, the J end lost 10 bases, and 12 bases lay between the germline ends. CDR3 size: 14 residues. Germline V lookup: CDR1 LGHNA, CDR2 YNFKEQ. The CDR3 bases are TGTGCCAGCAGCCAAGAGAGACCCCCGGCGGAGCTGTTTTTT. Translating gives CASSQERPPAELFF.

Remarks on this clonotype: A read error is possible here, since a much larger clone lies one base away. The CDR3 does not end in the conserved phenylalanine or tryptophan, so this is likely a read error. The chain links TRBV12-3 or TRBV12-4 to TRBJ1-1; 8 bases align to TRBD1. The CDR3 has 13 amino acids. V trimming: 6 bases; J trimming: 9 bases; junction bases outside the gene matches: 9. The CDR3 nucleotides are TGTGCCAGCAGGGGGGCGGGACAGGCCAAAGCTTTCCTT. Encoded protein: CASRGAGQAKAFL.